This T cell receptor (beta chain) comes out of a study of cytomegalovirus exposure and HLA in healthy donors. Study-level points and caveats: In vitro confirmation showed three CMV-associated chains to be CMV antigen specific. Productive rates of about 90% or about 30% were seen for most TCR beta V segments in an earlier analysis.

Those who donated were healthy bone marrow donors. This clone was recorded a few times. Its cognate antigen is unknown. This CDR3 is built from 19 residues. CDR1 SGHRS and CDR2 YFSETQ come from the germline V gene. J lost 5 bases, V lost 0 bases, and 12 bases had no gene match. The PCR used 60 Vbeta and 13 Jbeta primers. The assay was immunoSEQ multiplex PCR, and TCRdb's table has in-frame clones only and misses some. The sample carries about 100,000 clones, roughly 77% recorded once. Sample: PBMCs. The rearrangement uses TRBV5-1 and TRBJ2-2; TRBD2 agrees at 11 bases. This clonotype was obtained from a woman aged 45-65 years in good health and CMV-seropositive. CDR3 amino acids: CASSLALFNSGRGTGELFF. CDR3 in DNA: TGCGCCAGCAGCTTGGCCCTTTTCAATAGCGGGAGGGGAACCGGGGAGCTGTTTTTT. Full variable domain (rest looked up from reference TRBV5-1 and TRBJ2-2): KAGVTQTPRYLIKTRGQQVTLSCSPISGHRSVSWYQQTPGQGLQFLFEYFSETQRNKGNFPGRFSGRQFSNSRSEMNVSTLELGDSALYLCASSLALFNSGRGTGELFFGEGSRLTVL.